This TCR beta chain originates from a study of identical twins. Findings and caveats of the study: Cord blood beta clonotypes present at high abundance carried fewer insertions; no such pattern appeared in memory repertoires.

Of note for this clonotype: Its cognate antigen is unknown.

Trimming removed 4 bases at V and 7 bases at J, with 15 bases between. The CDR3 runs 14 residues. Germline V gives CDR1 SGHDT, CDR2 YYEEEE. In TCRdb, the 5' RACE reads were re-called with MiXCR into one record per CDR3 protein. The sample records about 150,000 distinct CDR3 sequences, roughly 3.3% being singletons. Specimen: memory T cells sorted from blood. The sequence derives from a man between 18 and 29 years old in good health. V usage is TRBV5-6 and J usage is TRBJ2-1; D is unclear. The CDR3 region is CASSPISRSNEQFF. CDR3 coding DNA: TGTGCCAGCAGCCCCATCTCCAGGTCGAATGAGCAGTTCTTC.